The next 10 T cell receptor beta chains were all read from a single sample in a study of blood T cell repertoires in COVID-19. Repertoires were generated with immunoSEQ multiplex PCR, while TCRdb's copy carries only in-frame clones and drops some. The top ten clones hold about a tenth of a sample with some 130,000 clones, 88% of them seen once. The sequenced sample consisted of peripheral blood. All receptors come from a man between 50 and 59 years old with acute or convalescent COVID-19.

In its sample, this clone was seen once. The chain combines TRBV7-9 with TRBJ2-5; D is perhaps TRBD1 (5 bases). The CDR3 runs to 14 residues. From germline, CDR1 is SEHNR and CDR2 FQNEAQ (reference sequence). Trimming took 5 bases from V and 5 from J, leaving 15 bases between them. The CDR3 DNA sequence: TGTGCCAGCAGCCGAACAGGTTATGGGGAGACCCAGTACTTC. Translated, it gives CASSRTGYGETQYF.

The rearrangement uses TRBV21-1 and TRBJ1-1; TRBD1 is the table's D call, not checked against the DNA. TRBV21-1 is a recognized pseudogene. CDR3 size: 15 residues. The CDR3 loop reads CASSKRPTGGTEAFF. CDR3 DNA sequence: TGTGCCAGCAGCAAAAGGCCGACAGGAGGAACTGAAGCTTTCTTT.

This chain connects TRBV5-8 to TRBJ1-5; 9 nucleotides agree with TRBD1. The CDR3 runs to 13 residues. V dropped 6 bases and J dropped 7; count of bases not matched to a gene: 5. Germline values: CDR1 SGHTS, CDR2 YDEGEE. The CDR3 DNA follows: TGTGCCAGCAACAGGGGGCGCGACCAGCCCCAGCATTTT. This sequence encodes CASNRGRDQPQHF.

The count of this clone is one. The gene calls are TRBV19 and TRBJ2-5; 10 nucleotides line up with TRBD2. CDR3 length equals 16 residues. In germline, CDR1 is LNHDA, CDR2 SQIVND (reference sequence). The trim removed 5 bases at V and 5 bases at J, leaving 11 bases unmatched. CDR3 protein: CASSSHSAGGQETQYF. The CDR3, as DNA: TGTGCCAGTAGTTCCCACTCAGCGGGAGGGCAGGAGACCCAGTACTTC.

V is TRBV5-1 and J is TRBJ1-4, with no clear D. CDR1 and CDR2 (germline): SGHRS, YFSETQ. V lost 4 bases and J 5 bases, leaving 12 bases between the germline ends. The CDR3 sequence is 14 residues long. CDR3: CASSQSDGNEKLFF. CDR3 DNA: TGCGCCAGCAGCCAATCCGACGGGAATGAAAAACTGTTTTTT.

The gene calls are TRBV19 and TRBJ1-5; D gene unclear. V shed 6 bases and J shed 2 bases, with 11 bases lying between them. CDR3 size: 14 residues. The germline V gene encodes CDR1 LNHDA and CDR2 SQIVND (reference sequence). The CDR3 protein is CASRWAAGNQPQHF. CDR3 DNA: TGTGCCAGTAGGTGGGCTGCTGGCAATCAGCCCCAGCATTTT.

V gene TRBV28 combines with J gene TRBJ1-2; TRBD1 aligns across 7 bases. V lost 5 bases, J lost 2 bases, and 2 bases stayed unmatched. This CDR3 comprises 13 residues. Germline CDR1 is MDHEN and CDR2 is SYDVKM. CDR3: CASSGQENYGYTF. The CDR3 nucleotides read TGTGCCAGCAGTGGACAGGAGAACTATGGCTACACCTTC.

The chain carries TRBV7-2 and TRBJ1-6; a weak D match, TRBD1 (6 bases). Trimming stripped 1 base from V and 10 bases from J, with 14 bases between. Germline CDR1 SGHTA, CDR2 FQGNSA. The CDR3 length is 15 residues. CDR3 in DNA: TGTGCCAGCAGCTTAGTCGACAGGATGCGATCACCCCTCCACTTT. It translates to CASSLVDRMRSPLHF.

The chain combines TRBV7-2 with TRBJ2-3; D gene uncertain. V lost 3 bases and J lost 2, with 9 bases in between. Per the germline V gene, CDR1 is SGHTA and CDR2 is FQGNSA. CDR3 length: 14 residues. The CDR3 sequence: CASSFNPLTDTQYF. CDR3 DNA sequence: TGTGCCAGCAGCTTCAACCCACTCACAGATACGCAGTATTTT.

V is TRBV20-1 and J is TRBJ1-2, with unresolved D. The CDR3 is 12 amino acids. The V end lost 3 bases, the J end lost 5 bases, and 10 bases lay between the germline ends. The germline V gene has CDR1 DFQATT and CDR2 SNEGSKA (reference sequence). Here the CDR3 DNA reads TGCAGTGCTAGTTCGGGTTTATATGGCTACACCTTC. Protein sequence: CSASSGLYGYTF.